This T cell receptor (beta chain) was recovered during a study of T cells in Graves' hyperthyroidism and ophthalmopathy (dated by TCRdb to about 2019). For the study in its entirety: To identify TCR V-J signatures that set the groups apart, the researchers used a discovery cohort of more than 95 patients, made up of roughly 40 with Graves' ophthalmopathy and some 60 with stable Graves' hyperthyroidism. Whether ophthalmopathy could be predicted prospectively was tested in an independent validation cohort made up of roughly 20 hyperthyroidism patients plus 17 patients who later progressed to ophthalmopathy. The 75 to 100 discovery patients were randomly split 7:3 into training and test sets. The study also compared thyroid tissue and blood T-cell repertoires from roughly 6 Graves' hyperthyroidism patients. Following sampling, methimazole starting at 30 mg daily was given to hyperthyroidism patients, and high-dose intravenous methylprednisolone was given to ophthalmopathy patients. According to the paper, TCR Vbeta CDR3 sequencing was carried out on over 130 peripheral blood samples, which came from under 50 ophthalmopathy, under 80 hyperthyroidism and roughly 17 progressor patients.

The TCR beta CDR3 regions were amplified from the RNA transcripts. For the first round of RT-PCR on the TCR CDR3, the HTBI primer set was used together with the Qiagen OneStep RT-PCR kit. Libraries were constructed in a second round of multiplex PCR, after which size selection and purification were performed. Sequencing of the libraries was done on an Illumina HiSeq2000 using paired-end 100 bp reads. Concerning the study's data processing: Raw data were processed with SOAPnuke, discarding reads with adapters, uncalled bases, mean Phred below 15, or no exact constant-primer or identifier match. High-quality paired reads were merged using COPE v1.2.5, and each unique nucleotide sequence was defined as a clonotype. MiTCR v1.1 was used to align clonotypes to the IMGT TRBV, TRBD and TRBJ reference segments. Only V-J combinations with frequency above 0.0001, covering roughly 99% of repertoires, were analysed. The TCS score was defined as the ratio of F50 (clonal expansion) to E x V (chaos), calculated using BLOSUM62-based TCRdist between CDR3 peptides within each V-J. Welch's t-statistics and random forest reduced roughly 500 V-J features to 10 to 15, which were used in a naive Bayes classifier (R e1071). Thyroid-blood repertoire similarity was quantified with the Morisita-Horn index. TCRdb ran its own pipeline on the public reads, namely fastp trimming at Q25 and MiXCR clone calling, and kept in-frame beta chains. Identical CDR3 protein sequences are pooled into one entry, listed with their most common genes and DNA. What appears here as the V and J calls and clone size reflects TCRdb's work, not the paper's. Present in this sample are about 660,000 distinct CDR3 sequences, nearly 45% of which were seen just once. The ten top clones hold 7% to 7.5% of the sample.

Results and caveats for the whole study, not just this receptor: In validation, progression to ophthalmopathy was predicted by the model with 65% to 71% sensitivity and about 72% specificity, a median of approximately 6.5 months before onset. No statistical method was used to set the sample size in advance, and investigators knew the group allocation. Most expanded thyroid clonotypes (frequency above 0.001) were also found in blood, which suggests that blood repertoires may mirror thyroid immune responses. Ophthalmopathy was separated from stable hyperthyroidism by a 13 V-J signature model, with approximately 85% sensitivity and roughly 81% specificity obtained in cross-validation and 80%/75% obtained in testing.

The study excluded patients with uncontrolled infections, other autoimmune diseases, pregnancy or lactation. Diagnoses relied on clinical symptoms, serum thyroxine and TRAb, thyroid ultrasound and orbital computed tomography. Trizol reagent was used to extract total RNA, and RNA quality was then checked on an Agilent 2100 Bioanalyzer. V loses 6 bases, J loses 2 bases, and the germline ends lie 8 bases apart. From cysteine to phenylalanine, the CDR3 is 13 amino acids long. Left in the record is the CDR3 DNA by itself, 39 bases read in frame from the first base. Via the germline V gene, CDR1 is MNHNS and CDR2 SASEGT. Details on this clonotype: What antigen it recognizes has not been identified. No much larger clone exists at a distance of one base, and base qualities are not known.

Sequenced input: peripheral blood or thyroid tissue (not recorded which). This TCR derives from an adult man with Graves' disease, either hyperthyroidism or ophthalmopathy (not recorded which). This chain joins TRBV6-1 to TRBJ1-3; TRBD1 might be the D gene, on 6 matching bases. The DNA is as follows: TGTGCCAGCAGGTGGACAGCTGGAAACACCATATATTTT. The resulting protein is CASRWTAGNTIYF.